These T cell receptor beta chains were read from a single sample in a study of T cells in Graves' hyperthyroidism and ophthalmopathy. TCRdb re-analysed the multiplex PCR reads in MiXCR, keeping a single row per CDR3 protein. The repertoire has approximately 400,000 distinct CDR3 sequences, 15% to 18% of them found once; the top ten carry around an eighth. The sample taken for sequencing was blood. The receptors were gathered from a woman younger than 30 with Graves' hyperthyroidism. Each CDR3 is given with its conserved first and last residue. D genes are given only for firm matches. Clone size is stated in some rows and not others, as once, few, many or a class when expanded.

abundance	v_gene	d_gene	len	j_gene	CDR3nt	CDR3aa
.	TRBV7-9	.	17	TRBJ2-6	TGTGCCAGCAGCCCCCCACCGAGGTTCTCTGGGGCCAACGTCCTGACTTTC	CASSPPPRFSGANVLTF
many	TRBV2	.	14	TRBJ2-1	TGTGCCAGCAGGACGGGAAGCTCCTACAATGAGCAGTTCTTC	CASRTGSSYNEQFF
many	TRBV3-1	.	16	TRBJ1-5	TGTGCCAGCAGCCAAGGGGAGATCTGGGGCAATCAGCCCCAGCATTTT	CASSQGEIWGNQPQHF
.	TRBV24-1	.	14	TRBJ1-2	TGTGCCACCAGTGTGTCGACGCCCAGGCCGGACTACACCTTC	CATSVSTPRPDYTF
many	TRBV11-2	.	16	TRBJ2-2	TGTGCCAGCAGCTCGGAGGGACTCCTCTCAACCGGGGAGCTGTTTTTT	CASSSEGLLSTGELFF
.	TRBV29-1	.	13	TRBJ2-6	TGCAGCGTTGAGGCCTCTGGGGCCAACGTCCTGACTTTC	CSVEASGANVLTF
.	TRBV6-2/TRBV6-3	.	13	TRBJ2-7	TGTGCCAGCAGTTATACGGAGTCCTACGAGCAGTACTTC	CASSYTESYEQYF
many	TRBV10-3	TRBD2	14	TRBJ2-3	TGTGCCATCAGTGGGCGGGGGGACACAGATACGCAGTATTTT	CAISGRGDTDTQYF
many	TRBV9	.	15	TRBJ2-7	TGTGCCAGCAGCGTAATGCCGGACAGTTCGGGCGAGCAGTACTTC	CASSVMPDSSGEQYF
.	TRBV9	TRBD2	15	TRBJ2-3	TGTGCCAGCGGGAGAGTAGCGGGGGACACAGATACGCAGTATTTT	CASGRVAGDTDTQYF
many	TRBV3-1	TRBD2	17	TRBJ2-5	TGTGCCAGCAGCCACAGAACGCGGGAGAGGGAACAAGAGACCCAGTACTTC	CASSHRTREREQETQYF
.	TRBV7-2	TRBD2	15	TRBJ2-7	TGTGCCAGCAGCTCTAGACGGGAGGCAGCCTACGAGCAGTACTTC	CASSSRREAAYEQYF
.	TRBV25-1	.	15	TRBJ1-2	TGTGCCAGCAGTCCCGGGGCTTCAGGTCCCTATGGCTACACCTTC	CASSPGASGPYGYTF
.	TRBV20-1	TRBD1	13	TRBJ1-6	TGCAGTGCTAAACCAGGGGGCAATTCACCCCTCCACTTT	CSAKPGGNSPLHF
many	TRBV7-6	.	14	TRBJ1-4	TGTGCCAGCAGCCGGACAAGTACTAATGAAAAACTGTTTTTT	CASSRTSTNEKLFF
many	TRBV12-3/TRBV12-4	.	16	TRBJ1-5	TGTGCCAGCACCCCCTATGGGGGGCCGGGCAATCAGCCCCAGCATTTT	CASTPYGGPGNQPQHF
many	TRBV7-9	.	15	TRBJ1-1	TGTGCCAGCAGCTTAGGGGCAGCGGCGGGCACTGAAGCTTTCTTT	CASSLGAAAGTEAFF
few	TRBV6-2/TRBV6-3	TRBD1	16	TRBJ1-6	TGTGCCAGCAGAAGACAAACCGGGACAGGAGAATCACCCCTCCACTTT	CASRRQTGTGESPLHF
many	TRBV10-2	.	12	TRBJ1-2	TGCGCCAGCAGTGCGGGGATCTATGGCTACACCTTC	CASSAGIYGYTF
.	TRBV27	.	14	TRBJ2-7	TGTGCCAGCAGTTTCGTACCACCGGGTGGGGAGCAGTACTTC	CASSFVPPGGEQYF
few	TRBV3-1	TRBD1	15	TRBJ1-1	TGTGCCAGCAGCTTCAGGGGGCTGGCGAACACTGAAGCTTTCTTT	CASSFRGLANTEAFF
.	TRBV2	.	17	TRBJ1-5	TGTGCCAGCAGTGCTACAGGGTCTCCGGATAGCAATCAGCCCCAGCATTTT	CASSATGSPDSNQPQHF
few	TRBV7-6	.	14	TRBJ2-7	TGTGCCAGCAGCCATTCCACAGGGTTCGGCGAGCAGTACTTC	CASSHSTGFGEQYF
.	TRBV20-1	.	15	TRBJ1-6	TGCAGTGCTAGAGATTTCGTTGACGGCAATTCACCCCTCCACTTT	CSARDFVDGNSPLHF
many	TRBV5-6	.	16	TRBJ2-7	TGTGCCAGCAGCTTCATCCTTACGGGAGTTAACTACGAGCAGTACTTC	CASSFILTGVNYEQYF
many	TRBV28	TRBD1	15	TRBJ1-2	TGTGCCAGCAGCTCCTCCGGGACAGGGGGAGAGGGCTACACCTTC	CASSSSGTGGEGYTF
.	TRBV15	.	14	TRBJ1-6	TGTGCCACCGCGCAGGTGAGGGGTAATTCACCCCTCCACTTT	CATAQVRGNSPLHF
many	TRBV20-1	TRBD2	14	TRBJ2-1	TGCAGTGCTAGAGATGGCGGGAGGGTCAATGAGCAGTTCTTC	CSARDGGRVNEQFF
few	TRBV29-1	.	13	TRBJ1-3	TGCAGCGTCACGCCCTACTCTGGAAACACCATATATTTT	CSVTPYSGNTIYF
.	TRBV4-1	.	13	TRBJ1-5	TGCGCCAGCAGCCTTAGAAACCGGGATCCCCAGCATTTT	CASSLRNRDPQHF
many	TRBV28	.	11	TRBJ1-1	TGTGCCAGCAGTTTTGTGACCCAAGCTTTCTTT	CASSFVTQAFF
many	TRBV12-5	TRBD1	14	TRBJ1-2	TGTGCTAGTGGTTTCTACGGGACAGTCGATGGCTACACCTTC	CASGFYGTVDGYTF
many	TRBV18	.	15	TRBJ2-1	TGTGCCAGCTCACCAAGGGGTCACTCCTACAATGAGCAGTTCTTC	CASSPRGHSYNEQFF
.	TRBV6-1	.	13	TRBJ2-1	TGTGCCAGCACTCAGCCGGGCAGCGATGAGCAGTTCTTC	CASTQPGSDEQFF
many	TRBV11-2	.	15	TRBJ1-2	TGTGCCAGCAGCTCACCACGGACTTACAACTATGGCTACACCTTC	CASSSPRTYNYGYTF
.	TRBV5-5	.	13	TRBJ2-7	TGTGCCAGCAGCTATAACAGTCAGGGCGAGCAGTACTTC	CASSYNSQGEQYF
many	TRBV5-1	.	15	TRBJ2-5	TGCGCCAGCAGCACCACGGGACACAGCGCGGAGACCCAGTACTTC	CASSTTGHSAETQYF
many	TRBV18	.	13	TRBJ2-7	TGTGCCAGCTCACCACCGTCGGTTAGCGAGCAGTACTTC	CASSPPSVSEQYF
many	TRBV2	TRBD2	15	TRBJ2-3	TGTGCCAGCACCTCCGGGACTAGCGGGACAGATACGCAGTATTTT	CASTSGTSGTDTQYF
many	TRBV20-1	.	13	TRBJ1-2	TGCAGTGCTCAGACGGGGGGACCCTATGGCTACACCTTC	CSAQTGGPYGYTF
few	TRBV20-1	TRBD1	19	TRBJ2-1	TGCAGTGCTAGGACCCGCCGCCTAGACTCGACAGGGGTTCGCAATGAGCAGTTCTTC	CSARTRRLDSTGVRNEQFF
.	TRBV12-3/TRBV12-4	.	13	TRBJ1-5	TGTGCCAGCAGCCTAACCACAGGCCAGCCCCAGCATTTT	CASSLTTGQPQHF
.	TRBV6-2/TRBV6-3	TRBD2	16	TRBJ2-1	TGTGCCAGCAGTTACTCCGGGGCTAGCGGGTACAATGAGCAGTTCTTC	CASSYSGASGYNEQFF
.	TRBV6-2/TRBV6-3	.	15	TRBJ1-5	TGTGCCAGCAGTTACTCGAGAACGAGCAATCAGCCCCAGCATTTT	CASSYSRTSNQPQHF
few	TRBV7-2	.	15	TRBJ2-7	TGTGCCAGCAGCTTAACCCCACAGGGAAGTAACGAGCAGTACTTC	CASSLTPQGSNEQYF
.	TRBV15	TRBD2	15	TRBJ2-1	TGTGCCACCAGCAGAGTCGGGAGGGCCTACAATGAGCAGTTCTTC	CATSRVGRAYNEQFF
.	TRBV5-6	.	14	TRBJ2-5	TGTGCCAGCAGCCGCCTCGGCGAACAAGAGACCCAGTACTTC	CASSRLGEQETQYF
many	TRBV10-3	.	13	TRBJ2-1	TGTGCCATCAGGACAGACCCTCGGGGTGAGCAGTTCTTC	CAIRTDPRGEQFF
.	TRBV29-1	TRBD1	11	TRBJ2-7	TGCAGCGCCTTGAGACAGGGGGAGCAGTACTTC	CSALRQGEQYF
few	TRBV29-1	TRBD1	14	TRBJ2-5	TGCAGTCTCTGGACGCAACAGGGGAAGGGGACCCAGTACTTC	CSLWTQQGKGTQYF